This TCR beta chain stems from a study of shared clonotypes between healthy human individuals. Study-level points and caveats: Rarefaction revealed incomplete sorted-subset sequencing despite large depth.

The V end lost 0 bases, the J end lost 5 bases, and 5 bases lay between the germline ends. Per germline, CDR1 PRHDT and CDR2 FYEKMQ (reference sequence). This CDR3 is built from 13 residues. CD45RO-negative cells were positively selected for CCR7, leaving out terminally differentiated effector memory CD45RA+ cells. To note about this clone: No antigen is known for it.

Libraries were prepared by immunoSEQ multiplex PCR; TCRdb keeps only in-frame clonotypes and omits some of them. This sample has 760,000 or so clones; about 96% occur once, and the top ten carry under 0.25%. The sample comprised naive CD8+ T cells sorted from blood. The chain is built from TRBV13 and TRBJ1-5; unclear D gene. The clonotype originates from a man younger than 45 in good health. The CDR3 nucleotides are TGTGCCAGCAGCTTAGGGCGCGATCAGCCCCAGCATTTT. It codes for CASSLGRDQPQHF.